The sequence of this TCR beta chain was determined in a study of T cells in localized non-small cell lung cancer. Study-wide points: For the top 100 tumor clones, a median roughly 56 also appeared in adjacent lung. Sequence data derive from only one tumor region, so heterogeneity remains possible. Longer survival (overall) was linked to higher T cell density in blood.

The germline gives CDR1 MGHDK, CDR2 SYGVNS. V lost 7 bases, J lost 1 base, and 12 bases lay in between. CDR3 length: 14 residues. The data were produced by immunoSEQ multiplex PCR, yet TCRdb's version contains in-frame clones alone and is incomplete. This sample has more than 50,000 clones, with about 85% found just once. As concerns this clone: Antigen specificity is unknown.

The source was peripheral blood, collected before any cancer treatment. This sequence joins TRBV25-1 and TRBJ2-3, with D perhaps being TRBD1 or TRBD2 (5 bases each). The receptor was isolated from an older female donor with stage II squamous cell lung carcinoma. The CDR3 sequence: CASTTGRGTDTQYF. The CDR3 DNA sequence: TGTGCCAGCACTACGGGACGTGGCACAGATACGCAGTATTTT.